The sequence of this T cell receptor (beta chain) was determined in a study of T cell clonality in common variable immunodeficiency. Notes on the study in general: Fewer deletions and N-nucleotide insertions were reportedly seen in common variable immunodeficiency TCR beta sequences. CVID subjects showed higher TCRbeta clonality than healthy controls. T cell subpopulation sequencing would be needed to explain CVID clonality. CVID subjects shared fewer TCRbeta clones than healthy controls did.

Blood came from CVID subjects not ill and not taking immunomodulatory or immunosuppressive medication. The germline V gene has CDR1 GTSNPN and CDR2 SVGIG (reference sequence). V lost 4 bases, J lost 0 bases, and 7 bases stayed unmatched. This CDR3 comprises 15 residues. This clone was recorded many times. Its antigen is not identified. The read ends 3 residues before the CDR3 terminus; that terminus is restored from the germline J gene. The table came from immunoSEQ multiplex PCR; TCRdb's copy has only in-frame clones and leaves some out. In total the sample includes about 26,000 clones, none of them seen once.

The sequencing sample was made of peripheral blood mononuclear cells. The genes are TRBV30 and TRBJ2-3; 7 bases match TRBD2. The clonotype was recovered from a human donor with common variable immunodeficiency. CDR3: CAWKVGGTSTDTQYF. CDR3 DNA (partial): TGTGCCTGGAAGGTGGGGGGGACTAGCACAGATACG. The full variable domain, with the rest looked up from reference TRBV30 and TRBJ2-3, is SQTIHQWPATLVQPVGSPLSLECTVEGTSNPNLYWYRQAAGRGLQLLFYSVGIGQISSEVPQNLSASRPQDRQFILSSKKLLLSDSGFYLCAWKVGGTSTDTQYFGPGTRLTVL.